These 24 T cell receptor beta chains share one sample of origin, sequenced in a study of T cell responses to AZD1222 COVID-19 vaccine. The assay was immunoSEQ multiplex PCR, and TCRdb's table has in-frame clones only and misses some. The repertoire includes under 140,000 clones, approximately 90% of them detected once, and around 3% sits in the top ten. The material sequenced was peripheral blood, taken on day 0 of AZD1222 vaccination. Receptors originate from an adult in good health.

The chain recombines TRBV28 with TRBJ1-6; 7 bases line up with TRBD1. The V segment lost 5 bases and the J segment 13 bases; nucleotides outside the gene matches: 14. From germline, CDR1 is MDHEN and CDR2 SYDVKM. The CDR3 covers 15 residues. Here the CDR3 reads CASSILGQRRSPLHF. The CDR3 nucleotides are TGTGCCAGCAGTATCCTGGGACAGCGGAGATCGCCCCTCCACTTT.

The chain carries TRBV30 and TRBJ1-5; D not certain. Looked up from germline, CDR1 is GTSNPN and CDR2 is SVGIG (reference sequence). V gave up 0 bases and J gave up 5 bases, with 11 bases separating them. The CDR3 runs 14 residues. Here the CDR3 DNA reads TGTGCCTGGAGTGTAGGAAACATCGATCAGCCCCAGCATTTT. Protein sequence: CAWSVGNIDQPQHF.

The gene calls are TRBV5-4 and TRBJ1-2; tentatively, D is TRBD1 (6 bases). Germline V gene sequence: CDR1 SGHNT, CDR2 YYREEE (reference sequence). The length of the CDR3 is 16 residues. Trimming pared 3 bases from V and 6 bases from J, leaving 21 bases between. The CDR3 DNA reads as TGTGCCAGCAGCTGGAAAAGGGGGGGCGGAAGGAATGGCTACACCTTC. Translation gives CASSWKRGGGRNGYTF.

The rearrangement links TRBV30 to TRBJ1-5, with D possibly matching TRBD1 (5 bases). Trimming pared 3 bases from V and 6 bases from J, leaving 15 bases between. Germline V gene lookup returns CDR1 GTSNPN and CDR2 SVGIG (reference sequence). The CDR3 extends over 14 amino acids. The DNA for the CDR3 is TGTGCCTGGAGCGAAGGGGCGCCCGGTCAGCCCCAGCATTTT. The encoded protein is CAWSEGAPGQPQHF. The full variable domain, with the rest looked up from reference TRBV30 and TRBJ1-5, is SQTIHQWPATLVQPVGSPLSLECTVEGTSNPNLYWYRQAAGRGLQLLFYSVGIGQISSEVPQNLSASRPQDRQFILSSKKLLLSDSGFYLCAWSEGAPGQPQHFGDGTRLSIL.

This chain joins TRBV7-9 and TRBJ1-1; the D is unclear. Trimming cost V 5 bases and J 4 bases, with 17 bases left between them. This CDR3 spans 15 amino acids. Germline loops: CDR1 SEHNR, CDR2 FQNEAQ (reference sequence). CDR3 sequence reads: CASSPIKGWGTEAFF. The CDR3 nucleotides are TGTGCCAGCAGCCCAATCAAAGGGTGGGGCACTGAAGCTTTCTTT.

The rearrangement uses TRBV25-1 and TRBJ2-5; D gene unclear. V dropped 6 bases and J dropped 1 base, with 15 bases sitting between them. Germline CDR1 and CDR2: MGHDK and SYGVNS. The CDR3 is 15 amino acids. In DNA form, the CDR3 reads TGTGCCAGCAGCCACGGTCTCGTCGGCCAAGAGACCCAGTACTTC. It translates to CASSHGLVGQETQYF. Drawing the rest from reference TRBV25-1 and TRBJ2-5, the complete variable domain is EADIYQTPRYLVIGTGKKITLECSQTMGHDKMYWYQQDPGMELHLIHYSYGVNSTEKGDLSSESTVSRIRTEHFPLTLESARPSHTSQYLCASSHGLVGQETQYFGPGTRLLVL.

The rearrangement links TRBV20-1 to TRBJ1-1; TRBD1 might be the D (5 bases). The CDR3 runs 14 residues. Trimming stripped 3 bases from V and 1 base from J, with 12 bases between. Looked up from germline, CDR1 is DFQATT and CDR2 is SNEGSKA (reference sequence). Here the CDR3 reads CSASYPQGNTEAFF. The CDR3 nucleotides are TGCAGTGCTAGTTACCCCCAGGGGAACACTGAAGCTTTCTTT.

V gene TRBV7-9 combines with J gene TRBJ2-1; D may correspond to TRBD1 or TRBD2 (5 bases each). The CDR3 has 15 residues. Germline V gene data show CDR1 as SEHNR and CDR2 as FQNEAQ (reference sequence). V lost 1 base, J lost 10 bases, and 17 bases lay in between. The CDR3 DNA reads TGTGCCAGCAGCTTAGGTGGGGGAACTCCGAGGGAGCAGTTCTTC. Protein product: CASSLGGGTPREQFF. Filled out from reference TRBV7-9 and TRBJ2-1, the complete variable domain reads DTGVSQNPRHKITKRGQNVTFRCDPISEHNRLYWYRQTLGQGPEFLTYFQNEAQLEKSRLLSDRFSAERPKGSFSTLEIQRTEQGDSAMYLCASSLGGGTPREQFFGPGTRLTVL.

The V call is TRBV7-9, the J call TRBJ1-5; 12 bases agree with TRBD1. V lost 4 bases and J lost 6; bases outside the gene matches: 4. The CDR3 contains 15 residues. Germline V gives CDR1 SEHNR, CDR2 FQNEAQ (reference sequence). DNA of the CDR3: TGTGCCAGCAGCTCCGGGACAGGGGGCTTTCAGCCCCAGCATTTT. This encodes CASSSGTGGFQPQHF.

V gene TRBV5-4 combines with J gene TRBJ2-7; a possible D gene is TRBD1 (6 bases). V lost 0 bases and J 5 bases, leaving 12 bases between the germline ends. The germline gives CDR1 SGHNT, CDR2 YYREEE (reference sequence). The CDR3 loop spans 14 amino acids. The CDR3 loop reads CASSLDGRDNEQYF. CDR3 nucleotide sequence: TGTGCCAGCAGCTTGGATGGCAGGGACAACGAGCAGTACTTC.

The chain links TRBV6-2 or TRBV6-3 to TRBJ2-3, with D possibly matching TRBD2 (7 bases). The V end lost 2 bases, the J end lost 5 bases, and 14 bases lay between the germline ends. CDR3 length: 15 amino acids. Germline-derived CDR1 and CDR2 are MNHEY and SVGEGT. The CDR3 reads CASSYGGGVQDTQYF. The CDR3 nucleotides read TGTGCCAGCAGTTACGGAGGGGGGGTCCAAGATACGCAGTATTTT.

This clone was detected only once. Its ends do not fully match the called genes, so a read error is possible. This chain joins TRBV30 and TRBJ1-2; TRBD1 is a possible D gene (6 bases). The CDR3 contains 16 residues. Germline lookup yields CDR1 GTSNPN and CDR2 SVGIG (reference sequence). CDR3: CAGRRRGAVVNYGYTF. In DNA, the CDR3 is TGTGCCGGGAGGCGCAGGGGCGCGGTAGTTAACTATGGCTACACCTTC.

This clone was detected once. This rearrangement joins TRBV30 to TRBJ1-6; 8 bases fit TRBD1. V dropped 4 bases and J dropped 0; count of bases not matched to a gene: 8. The CDR3 length is 17 residues. Germline loops: CDR1 GTSNPN, CDR2 SVGIG (reference sequence). The CDR3 DNA follows: TGTGCCTGGAAAACGGCAGGGGGCTTCTCCTATAATTCACCCCTCCACTTT. Amino acid sequence: CAWKTAGGFSYNSPLHF.

The chain combines TRBV11-2 with TRBJ2-7; D ambiguous. Germline values: CDR1 SGHAT, CDR2 FQNNGV. The V end was cut by 1 base, the J end by 1 base, with 11 bases between. The CDR3 has 15 amino acids. The CDR3 protein is CASSLVPAASYEQYF. CDR3 sequence (DNA): TGTGCCAGCAGCTTAGTCCCCGCCGCGTCCTACGAGCAGTACTTC.

The chain links TRBV18 to TRBJ2-1, with 13 bases lining up with TRBD2. The junction had 6 bases not matched to a gene; V was cut back by 5 bases and J by 8 bases. In germline, CDR1 is KGHSH, CDR2 LQKENI. CDR3 length: 15 amino acids. This CDR3 reads CASSRLAGGEDEQFF. The CDR3 DNA follows: TGTGCCAGCTCAAGACTAGCGGGGGGAGAGGATGAGCAGTTCTTC.

This chain links TRBV3-1 (or the pseudogene TRBV3-2) with TRBJ1-2, with a tentative D call TRBD1 (5 bases). Trimming removed 4 bases at V and 8 bases at J, with 17 bases between. This CDR3 region has 14 residues. Germline lookup yields CDR1 LGHDT and CDR2 YNNKEL (reference sequence). The CDR3 sequence is CASSLRDPRSGYTF. As DNA, the CDR3 is TGTGCCAGCAGCCTCCGGGACCCTCGATCGGGCTACACCTTC.

The chain employs TRBV2 and TRBJ1-1; 10 nucleotides align to TRBD1. The germline V gene has CDR1 SNHLY and CDR2 FYNNEI. The V gene end was trimmed by 5 bases and the J gene end by 2 bases; junction bases not matched to a gene: 14. The CDR3 contains 18 residues. The DNA for the CDR3 is TGTGCCAGCAGTCCTATGAAGGGACAGGGGTTTCTAAACACTGAAGCTTTCTTT. Protein product: CASSPMKGQGFLNTEAFF.

This chain joins TRBV19 and TRBJ1-1; D uncertain. This CDR3 is built from 12 residues. In germline, CDR1 is LNHDA, CDR2 SQIVND (reference sequence). Trimming shortened V by 5 bases and J by 4 bases, and 8 bases separated the two germline ends. CDR3 DNA: TGTGCCAGTAGTTTTACTCGCACTGAAGCTTTCTTT. Protein: CASSFTRTEAFF.

The V and J genes are TRBV28 and TRBJ1-2, with TRBD1 as a possible D gene (5 bases). V was shortened by 11 bases and J by 4 bases, with 20 bases between the two germline ends. CDR3 size: 14 residues. Germline CDR1 and CDR2: MDHEN and SYDVKM. The CDR3: CASATQQGTYGYTF. CDR3 nucleotides: TGTGCCTCCGCGACCCAGCAGGGCACCTATGGCTACACCTTC.

The rearrangement links TRBV6-6 to TRBJ2-1, with D uncertain. The germline gives CDR1 MNHNY, CDR2 SVGAGI (reference sequence). The germline V and J ends were trimmed by 0 bases and 10 bases, with 10 bases remaining between them. This CDR3 comprises 13 residues. The CDR3 loop reads CASSYSGLPEQFF. CDR3 nucleotide sequence: TGTGCCAGCAGTTACTCAGGGCTGCCGGAGCAGTTCTTC.

The rearrangement joins TRBV5-5 to TRBJ1-3; D is unresolved. Between the trimmed V and J ends, which lost 1 base and 4 bases, there was a span of 3 bases. Germline V gene sequence: CDR1 SGHKS, CDR2 YYEKEE (reference sequence). The length of the CDR3 is 12 residues. The CDR3 DNA is TGTGCCAGCAGCTTGATGGGAAACACCATATATTTT. Encoded protein: CASSLMGNTIYF.

This clone appeared a few times. The rearrangement joins TRBV3-1 (or the pseudogene TRBV3-2) to TRBJ2-3; a possible D gene is TRBD1 (6 bases). The V gene's germline CDR1 is LGHDT and CDR2 YNNKEL (reference sequence). Trimming shortened V by 4 bases and J by 2 bases, and 13 bases separated the two germline ends. The CDR3 sequence is 15 residues long. CDR3 in DNA: TGTGCCAGCAGCCCACAACAGGGTTACACAGATACGCAGTATTTT. Translating it yields CASSPQQGYTDTQYF.

The V call is TRBV5-1, the J call TRBJ1-5, with 7 nucleotides matching TRBD1. The CDR3 has 14 amino acids. The germline CDR1 and CDR2 sequences are SGHRS and YFSETQ. The V segment lost 3 bases and the J segment 5 bases; nucleotides outside the gene matches: 5. The CDR3 DNA reads as TGCGCCAGCAGCTGGGGGACAGACGATCAGCCCCAGCATTTT. Encoded protein: CASSWGTDDQPQHF.

J is TRBJ1-5 and V is TRBV7-8; 10 bases match TRBD1. The CDR3 spans 18 residues. V trimming: 0 bases; J trimming: 7 bases; junction bases outside the gene matches: 12. Germline CDR1 SGHVS, CDR2 FQNEAQ. DNA for the CDR3: TGTGCCAGCAGCTTAGCAATACCGGGACAGGGGATTGGACAGCCCCAGCATTTT. It encodes CASSLAIPGQGIGQPQHF.